Described below is a single TCR beta chain sequence and its context. It has no known antigen specificity. The input lacks base qualities; no much larger clone sits a single base away. The data stem from a study of blood T cell repertoires in COVID-19 (dated by TCRdb to about 2020). Regarding the study in general: Samples covering the acute and convalescent phases of COVID-19 were provided by collaborators in the United States, Italy and Spain. The material from the prospective study consisted of cDNA or gDNA derived from T cells, B-cell-depleted T cells, or PBMCs. Where available, HLA class I and class II types were taken from metadata supplied by the sample provider and were not determined by assay-based typing. A de-identified subject ID, COVID-19 status, age in years and sex were almost always included in the sample metadata. Deeply sampled blood TCRbeta repertoires from subjects exposed to, actively infected with, or recovered from COVID-19 were included in the dataset. The repertoires were released in a freely available public database meant as a resource for research on the immune response to SARS-CoV-2. Samples came from the ongoing ImmuneRACE study (first 160 participants) plus 1,254 subjects from 6 global collaborators.

Results the study describes overall, beyond this receptor: The amount of clinical and demographic metadata varied by source and participant and was provided uncurated.

The immunoSEQ Assay, a bias-controlled multiplex PCR, was used to amplify TCRbeta CDR3 regions from genomic DNA. In the original analysis: The number of nucleated cells in each sample was estimated by amplification of reference gene primers within the assay. Sequence reads were collapsed and filtered to measure the absolute abundance of every unique TCRbeta CDR3 rearrangement. For each sample, productive Simpson clonality was calculated as the square root of Simpson's diversity index across productive rearrangements. As stored in TCRdb, this immuneACCESS dataset retains in-frame rearrangements with V and J assigned. A fraction of the clones does not appear; measured against another copy, unresolved V genes explain less than half of the discrepancy, and the remainder lacks a known reason. The V and J calls and clone size were taken over from that table, and D and trimming were inferred from the DNA. Recorded for this sample are a few hundred thousand clones; approximately 84% of them occurred a single time. Together, the top ten hold approximately 16% of the sample.

Participants in the prospective study were aged about 18 to 90 years, lived in approximately 26 United States geographic areas, and enrolled through a virtual design. Cohort assignment in the prospective study relied on participant-reported clinical history from a screening survey and a study questionnaire. ImmuneRACE Cohort 3 recovered participants were defined by two consecutive negative NP/OP PCR tests, healthcare professional clearance, or symptom resolution. Mobile phlebotomists in the prospective study collected whole blood, serum and a nasopharyngeal or oropharyngeal swab from every participant. Prospective study participants could optionally give additional blood draws and questionnaires over a roughly two-month period. Before DNA extraction, blood samples from the prospective study were shipped at room temperature or frozen. Sequences MGHDK (CDR1) and SYGVNS (CDR2) are obtained from the germline V gene. V is trimmed back by 6 bases and J by 0 bases, and the junction contains 4 bases that no gene match accounts for. Inclusive of the bounding cysteine and phenylalanine, the CDR3 is 15 residues long. The only DNA kept is the CDR3, 45 bases in frame from the first base.

This TCR came from a man in his forties who had recovered from COVID-19. Sequencing was performed on PBMCs or T cells enriched from blood (not recorded which). The sequence is built from TRBV25-1 and TRBJ2-1, and TRBD2 matches 8 of the central bases. The DNA reads as follows: TGTGCCAGCAGCGACGGGGGGGGCTCCTACAATGAGCAGTTCTTC. Translated, this is CASSDGGGSYNEQFF.